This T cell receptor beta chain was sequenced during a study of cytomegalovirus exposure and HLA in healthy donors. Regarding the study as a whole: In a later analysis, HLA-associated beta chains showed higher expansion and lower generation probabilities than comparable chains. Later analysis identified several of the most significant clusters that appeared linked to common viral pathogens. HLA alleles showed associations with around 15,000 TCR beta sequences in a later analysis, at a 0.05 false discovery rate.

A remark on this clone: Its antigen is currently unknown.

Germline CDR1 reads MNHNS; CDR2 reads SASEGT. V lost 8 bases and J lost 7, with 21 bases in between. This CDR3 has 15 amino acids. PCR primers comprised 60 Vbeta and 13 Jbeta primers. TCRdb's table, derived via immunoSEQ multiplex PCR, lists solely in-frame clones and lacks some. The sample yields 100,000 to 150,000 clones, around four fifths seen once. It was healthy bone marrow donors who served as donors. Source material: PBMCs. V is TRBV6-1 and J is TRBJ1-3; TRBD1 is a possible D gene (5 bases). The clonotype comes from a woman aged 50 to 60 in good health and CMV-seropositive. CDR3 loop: CASQGRTIGGNTIYF. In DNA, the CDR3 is TGTGCCAGCCAGGGTAGGACCATCGGGGGGAACACCATATATTTT.